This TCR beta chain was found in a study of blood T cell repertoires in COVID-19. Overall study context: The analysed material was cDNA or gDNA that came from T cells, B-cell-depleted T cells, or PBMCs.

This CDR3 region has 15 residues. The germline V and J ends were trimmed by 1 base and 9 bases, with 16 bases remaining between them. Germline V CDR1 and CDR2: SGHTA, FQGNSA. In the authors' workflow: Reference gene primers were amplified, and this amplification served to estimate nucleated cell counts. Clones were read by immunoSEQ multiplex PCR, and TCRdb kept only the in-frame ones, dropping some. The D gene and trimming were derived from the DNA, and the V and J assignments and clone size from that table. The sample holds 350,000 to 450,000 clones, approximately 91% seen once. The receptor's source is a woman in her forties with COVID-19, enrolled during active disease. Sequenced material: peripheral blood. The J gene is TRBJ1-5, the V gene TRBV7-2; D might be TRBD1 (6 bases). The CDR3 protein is CASSLESGGRGPQHF. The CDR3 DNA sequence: TGTGCCAGCAGCTTAGAAAGCGGGGGGCGGGGGCCCCAGCATTTT.